The 11 T cell receptor beta chains below all came from one sample that was sequenced in a study of OX40 agonist ivuxolimab in advanced cancers. Libraries were prepared by immunoSEQ multiplex PCR; TCRdb keeps only in-frame clonotypes and omits some of them. The table has some 50,000 clones, 85% to 90% seen once; the top ten hold less than 5.5%. The sequencing used CD4+ or CD8+ T cells sorted from blood, collected in a trial of the OX40 agonist ivuxolimab. The receptors originated from an adult with an advanced solid tumor such as melanoma, head and neck, liver or kidney cancer.

V and J are TRBV15 and TRBJ2-7; 8 bases are shared with TRBD1. The CDR3 length is 14 residues. V shed 8 bases and J 2 bases; nucleotides not matched to a gene: 8. The germline CDR1 and CDR2 sequences are LNHNV and YYDKDF (reference sequence). Here the CDR3 reads CATPCAQGAYEQYF. The CDR3 DNA follows: TGTGCCACCCCCTGCGCACAGGGGGCCTACGAGCAGTACTTC.

J is TRBJ1-3 and V is TRBV2; D is unresolved. Per germline, CDR1 SNHLY and CDR2 FYNNEI. This CDR3 comprises 14 residues. The ends were cut back, 2 bases at V and 0 bases at J, with 5 bases in the middle. CDR3 DNA: TGTGCCAGCAGTGAACTGCTCTCTGGAAACACCATATATTTT. This sequence encodes CASSELLSGNTIYF.

The chain carries TRBV9 and TRBJ2-1; 7 nucleotides line up with TRBD2. CDR1 is SGDLS and CDR2 is YYNGEE in the germline V gene. The CDR3 is 15 residues long. Trimming took 4 bases from V and 8 from J; bases not matched to a gene: 12. The CDR3 bases are TGTGCCAGCAGCTCCGCGGGCGGGAGAGACGATGAGCAGTTCTTC. This sequence encodes CASSSAGGRDDEQFF.

This CDR3 reads CASSQSTSRDTDTQYF. DNA for the CDR3: TGTGCCAGCAGCCAAAGCACTTCACGTGACACAGATACGCAGTATTTT. The chain joins TRBV11-2 to TRBJ2-3; D unresolved. The V end was cut by 5 bases, the J end by 2 bases, with 17 bases between. Germline CDR1 SGHAT, CDR2 FQNNGV. The CDR3 runs 16 residues.

This clone has just one count. This rearrangement joins TRBV7-8 to TRBJ2-1; TRBD2 agrees at 7 bases. The germline CDR1 and CDR2 sequences are SGHVS and FQNEAQ. The trim removed 2 bases at V and 8 bases at J, leaving 12 bases unmatched. This CDR3 spans 16 amino acids. The CDR3 here is CASSLLSGTETDEQFF. DNA of the CDR3: TGTGCCAGCAGCTTATTAAGCGGGACGGAAACCGATGAGCAGTTCTTC.

V usage is TRBV7-3 and J usage is TRBJ2-1; the match to TRBD2 covers 7 bases. J gave up 9 bases and V 4 bases, and 15 bases lay outside the gene matches. Germline CDR1 and CDR2: SGHTA and FQGTGA. The CDR3 has 16 amino acids. CDR3 in DNA: TGTGCCAGCAGCTCCCGGCGCGGGGGAGGGTTGGGTGAGCAGTTCTTC. This sequence encodes CASSSRRGGGLGEQFF.

There are a few counts of this clone. The chain employs TRBV6-1 and TRBJ2-7; 13 nucleotides agree with TRBD2. J lost 6 bases, V lost 11 bases, and 7 bases had no gene match. This CDR3 contains 13 residues. CDR1 is MNHNS and CDR2 is SASEGT in the germline V gene. This CDR3 reads CAVGLAGAPEQYF. Written as DNA, the CDR3 is TGTGCCGTAGGACTAGCGGGAGCTCCCGAGCAGTACTTC.

Concerning this clone: Other nucleotide sequences in the sample specify the same CDR3. This chain connects TRBV2 to TRBJ1-5, with D possibly matching TRBD1 (6 bases). The germline V and J ends were trimmed by 8 bases and 3 bases, with 8 bases remaining between them. There are 12 residues in the CDR3. In germline, CDR1 is SNHLY, CDR2 FYNNEI. In DNA, the CDR3 is TGTGCCAGCCGGGACACCAATCAGCCCCAGCATTTT. Protein: CASRDTNQPQHF.

The sample holds one count of this clone. This chain's CDR3 is CASLQGSGNTIYF. The CDR3 DNA is TGTGCCAGCCTACAGGGAAGTGGAAACACCATATATTTT. The rearrangement links TRBV6-5 to TRBJ1-3, with a weak D call TRBD1 (6 bases). CDR3 size: 13 residues. Germline CDR1 and CDR2: MNHEY and SVGAGI. V lost 8 bases to trimming and J lost 3 bases, with 11 bases between them.

This chain links TRBV9 with TRBJ1-3; a weak D match, TRBD1 (5 bases). Germline assignment: CDR1 SGDLS and CDR2 YYNGEE. V was clipped by 0 bases and J by 0 bases, with 7 bases between them. The length of the CDR3 is 15 residues. Here the CDR3 DNA reads TGTGCCAGCAGCGTAGCGGGGGTCTCTGGAAACACCATATATTTT. Residues: CASSVAGVSGNTIYF.

This chain links TRBV28 with TRBJ2-6; 7 positions agree with TRBD2. The ends lost 4 bases at V and 2 bases at J; junction bases unmatched: 2. Per the germline V gene, CDR1 is MDHEN and CDR2 is SYDVKM. The CDR3 is 15 residues long. This CDR3 reads CASSWAGAGANVLTF. The CDR3 DNA sequence: TGTGCCAGCAGTTGGGCGGGGGCTGGGGCCAACGTCCTGACTTTC.